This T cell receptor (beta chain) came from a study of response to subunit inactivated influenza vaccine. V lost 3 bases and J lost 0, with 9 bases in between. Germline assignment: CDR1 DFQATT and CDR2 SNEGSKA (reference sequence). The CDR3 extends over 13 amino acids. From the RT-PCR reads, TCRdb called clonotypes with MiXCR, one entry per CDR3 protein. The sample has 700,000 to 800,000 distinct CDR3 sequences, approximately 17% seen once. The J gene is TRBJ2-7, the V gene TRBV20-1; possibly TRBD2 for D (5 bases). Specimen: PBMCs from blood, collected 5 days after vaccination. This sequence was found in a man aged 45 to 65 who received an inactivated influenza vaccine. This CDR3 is CSASMAGSYEQYF. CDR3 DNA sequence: TGCAGTGCTAGTATGGCGGGCTCCTACGAGCAGTACTTC.